This T cell receptor beta chain was sequenced in a study of T cell responses to AZD1222 COVID-19 vaccine (dated by TCRdb to about 2021). Background for the entire study: A total of 230 to 250 trial participants underwent TCR sequencing, of whom 207 had received two doses of AZD1222 and about 25 had received two doses of the MenACWY control vaccine. Trial participants were enrolled into age subgroups of 18-55, 56-69 and 70-plus years, which contained around 140, 26 and 57 TCR-sequenced participants, respectively. Findings and caveats that apply to the study as a whole: Reportedly, close to half of the unique spike-specific TCRs recognized epitopes lying outside the regions that are mutated in the B.1.351 and B.1.1.7 variants. Most participants were white British and females outnumbered males, and the authors suggested that clonal diversity may have been underestimated. In the small 56-69-year group, the increase in depth fell short of significance, most likely because of low power. Because no day 14 peak-response samples were available, repertoires were characterized only after the peak T cell response. Conclusions about previously exposed vaccinees are limited, since just 5 to 7 AZD1222 recipients were seropositive for SARS-CoV-2 at baseline. A significant rise in spike-specific TCR breadth and depth was observed after two AZD1222 doses relative to day 0 and relative to MenACWY recipients. The whole spike protein was spanned by vaccine-associated CD4 TCRs, and dominant responses were seen in regions 160-218 and 743-854.

The sample's time point, from its label and the paper: about 28 days (+/-7) after the second vaccine dose. AZD1222 recipients with second doses at about 4 weeks or about 12 weeks were pooled, because spike-specific TCR depth and breadth did not differ between schedules. Vaccinee samples came from UK trials COV001 and COV002, including a single-blind randomized controlled phase 2/3 trial of AZD1222 (ChAdOx1 nCoV-19) in healthy adults. Trial participant PBMC samples were collected at day 0 and day 28 after the second dose for TCRbeta chain sequencing. As for this clone: The antigen it binds to is not known. Lacking the conserved final phenylalanine or tryptophan, this CDR3 likely reflects a read error. No DNA is shown, since the ends of the CDR3 on it are uncertain; the CDR3 is the one TCRdb lists.

The CDR3 regions of human TCRbeta chains were analyzed by immunosequencing. In the authors' own workflow: TCRs in the repertoires were matched against a reference library of SARS-CoV-2-specific TCRs that had been generated with the MIRA antigen-specificity platform. Breadth meant the fraction of unique TCRs that were SARS-CoV-2-associated, whereas depth meant the fraction of total T cells that were SARS-CoV-2-associated. Each spike-specific TCR was assigned to its reactive spike region and to a CD4 or CD8 class using the MIRA data. Log10-transformed breadth and depth values were compared by one-way ANOVA with Sidak's multiple comparisons tests. TCRdb obtained this table from immuneACCESS and retained in-frame rearrangements with V and J assigned. These tables miss some clones; where compared with another copy, unresolved V genes account for less than half of the shortfall, and the remainder is unexplained. V and J calls and clone size come straight from that table; D and trimming were deduced from the DNA. This sample has roughly 75,000 clones in its table, and about nine tenths of those were observed once. The ten largest clones represent roughly a sixth of the sample.

The sequenced sample was peripheral blood, obtained 28 days after the second AZD1222 dose. The clonotype originates from an adult who received the AZD1222 COVID-19 vaccine.

The CDR3: CASSDSVHLRKVLI. The chain was built from TRBV6-4 and TRBJ1-6. The germline V gene yields MRHNA for CDR1 and SNTAGT for CDR2. Inclusive of both ends, the CDR3 amounts to 14 amino acids.